This T cell receptor beta chain came from a study of blood T cell repertoires in COVID-19. Trimming at V came to 5 bases and at J to 8 bases, leaving 8 bases not matched to a gene. The germline V gene encodes CDR1 LNHDA and CDR2 SQIVND (reference sequence). CDR3 length: 16 residues. As originally analysed: The authors estimated nucleated cell counts from reference gene primer amplification. The data were produced by immunoSEQ multiplex PCR, yet TCRdb's version contains in-frame clones alone and is incomplete. V and J calls plus clone size are reproduced from that table; the DNA served to infer D and trimming. Of some 220,000 clones listed, about 83% are singletons.

Sequenced sample: peripheral blood. The receptor was derived from a woman younger than 45 with COVID-19, enrolled during active disease. This chain joins TRBV19 and TRBJ1-6, with 11 bases fitting TRBD1. The CDR3 sequence is CASSSRTGGMDSPLHF. CDR3 coding DNA: TGTGCCAGTAGTTCTCGGACAGGGGGCATGGATTCACCCCTCCACTTT.